This T cell receptor beta chain comes out of a study of T cell responses to AZD1222 COVID-19 vaccine. Only in-frame clones appear in the TCRdb table, and some are missing; sequencing was by immunoSEQ multiplex PCR. The sample includes 130,000 to 150,000 clones, around 90% of them seen just once. The trim removed 0 bases at V and 5 bases at J, leaving 2 bases unmatched. Germline-derived CDR1 and CDR2 are SGDLS and YYNGEE. This CDR3 is built from 15 residues. Here the sequenced sample was peripheral blood, taken on day 0 of AZD1222 vaccination. The TCR originated in an adult in good health. This sequence joins TRBV9 and TRBJ1-6; 7 positions agree with TRBD1. The CDR3 nucleotides read TGTGCCAGCAGCGTAGGCGACAGGGATAATTCACCCCTCCACTTT. Translating gives CASSVGDRDNSPLHF.